This T cell receptor beta chain was recorded in a study of blood T cell repertoires in COVID-19. On the study more broadly: Collection of acute and convalescent COVID-19 samples took place in the United States, Italy and Spain. PBMCs, B-cell-depleted T cells, or T cells provided the cDNA or gDNA that made up the material.

Per the original methods: Scientists estimated how many nucleated cells there were by amplifying reference gene primers. TCRdb's table, derived via immunoSEQ multiplex PCR, lists solely in-frame clones and lacks some. V and J calls and clone size are those listed in that table; D and trimming were worked out from the DNA. The data contain about 220,000 clones, more than 65% of them seen just once; the ten biggest clones take up approximately 4%. CDR1 is MDHEN and CDR2 is SYDVKM in the germline V gene. The CDR3 contains 14 residues. Trimming shortened V by 6 bases and J by 10 bases, and 21 bases separated the two germline ends.

The TCR was taken from a woman aged 80 or older with acute or convalescent COVID-19. Sequencing was performed on peripheral blood. The chain uses TRBV28 and TRBJ1-2, with a possible D match to TRBD1 (5 bases). CDR3 protein: CASRRTFSGRDYTF. The CDR3 region has the DNA TGTGCCAGCAGGAGAACGTTCTCAGGGAGGGACTACACCTTC.